Presented here are 31 T cell receptor beta chains from one specimen sequenced in a study of T cell responses to AZD1222 COVID-19 vaccine. Only in-frame clones appear in the TCRdb table, and some are missing; sequencing was by immunoSEQ multiplex PCR. The profile shows approximately 100,000 clones, 88% of them singletons. The sequenced sample was peripheral blood, obtained on day 0 of AZD1222 vaccination. The receptor set was obtained from an adult in good health.

V gene TRBV19 combines with J gene TRBJ1-4; 8 bases align to TRBD1. CDR3 size: 15 residues. V lost 7 bases and J lost 2; bases outside the gene matches: 6. Germline loops: CDR1 LNHDA, CDR2 SQIVND (reference sequence). The CDR3 sequence is CASTTGDATNEKLFF. CDR3 nucleotide sequence: TGTGCCAGTACGACAGGGGATGCTACTAATGAAAAACTGTTTTTT.

This chain joins TRBV6-2 or TRBV6-3 and TRBJ1-1; D is unclear. CDR3 length: 13 residues. Germline assignment: CDR1 MNHEY and CDR2 SVGEGT. With 3 bases removed from V and 1 base from J, the gap between germline ends came to 6 bases. The CDR3 bases are TGTGCCAGCAGTTATCACAAGAACACTGAAGCTTTCTTT. Translated, it gives CASSYHKNTEAFF.

The J gene is TRBJ2-1, the V gene TRBV3-1 (or the pseudogene TRBV3-2); D gene unclear. Germline V lookup: CDR1 LGHDT, CDR2 YNNKEL (reference sequence). V was cut by 3 bases and J by 7 bases, with 4 bases left in between. The CDR3 has 11 amino acids. The CDR3 reads CASSHVNEQFF. The CDR3 bases are TGTGCCAGCAGCCATGTTAATGAGCAGTTCTTC.

The chain recombines TRBV30 with TRBJ2-1, with 11 nucleotides matching TRBD2. The junction had 5 bases not matched to a gene; V was cut back by 3 bases and J by 10 bases. The CDR3 covers 13 residues. Germline values: CDR1 GTSNPN, CDR2 SVGIG (reference sequence). CDR3 amino acids: CAWSPWTSGEQFF. CDR3 nucleotide sequence: TGTGCCTGGAGCCCTTGGACTAGCGGGGAGCAGTTCTTC.

This chain joins TRBV3-1 (or the pseudogene TRBV3-2) and TRBJ2-4, with D possibly TRBD2 on 6 matching bases. The CDR3 has 17 residues. Trimming left V 8 bases short and J 1 base short, with 21 bases between. Germline V gives CDR1 LGHDT, CDR2 YNNKEL (reference sequence). The CDR3 nucleotides are TGTGCCAGCGCCAATTTGGCGGGGAGGTCCGCCAAAAACATTCAGTACTTC. This codes for CASANLAGRSAKNIQYF.

This chain connects TRBV15 to TRBJ1-6; D may be TRBD1 (5 bases). The CDR3 has 15 amino acids. CDR1 is LNHNV, CDR2 YYDKDF, per germline (reference sequence). The ends were cut back, 4 bases at V and 7 bases at J, with 14 bases in the middle. DNA of the CDR3: TGTGCCACCAGCATGGGGACGGGTTTGAATTCACCCCTCCACTTT. It specifies CATSMGTGLNSPLHF.

V is TRBV5-1 and J is TRBJ2-5; D possibly uses TRBD1 or TRBD2 (5 bases each). V gave up 4 bases and J gave up 1 base, with 11 bases separating them. The germline CDR1 and CDR2 sequences are SGHRS and YFSETQ. This CDR3 region has 14 residues. The CDR3 loop is CASSQTGTQETQYF. The CDR3 DNA follows: TGCGCCAGCAGCCAAACCGGGACCCAAGAGACCCAGTACTTC.

The V gene is TRBV21-1, the J gene TRBJ2-2; TRBD1 is taken as the D call from the table, unchecked against the DNA. TRBV21-1 is a recognized pseudogene. This CDR3 comprises 18 residues. This chain's CDR3 is CASSKGGQQPVNTGELFF. DNA of the CDR3: TGTGCCAGCAGCAAGGGGGGACAGCAGCCTGTTAACACCGGGGAGCTGTTTTTT.

V usage is TRBV6-5 and J usage is TRBJ1-5, with unresolved D. CDR1 is MNHEY and CDR2 is SVGAGI in the germline V gene. The CDR3 contains 14 residues. The V and J ends lost 2 bases and 0 bases respectively, with 5 bases between them. CDR3 DNA sequence: TGTGCCAGCAGTTACAGGGATAGCAATCAGCCCCAGCATTTT. Its protein product is CASSYRDSNQPQHF.

This rearrangement joins TRBV7-3 to TRBJ1-2, with 7 bases identical to TRBD1. Per the germline V gene, CDR1 is SGHTA and CDR2 is FQGTGA. This CDR3 contains 15 residues. V gave up 4 bases and J gave up 0 bases; unmatched junction bases: 5. CDR3 sequence: CASSSWDRSNYGYTF. The CDR3 coding sequence is TGTGCCAGCAGCTCATGGGACAGATCTAACTATGGCTACACCTTC.

V and J are TRBV3-1 (or the pseudogene TRBV3-2) and TRBJ1-1; D possibly corresponds to TRBD1 (5 bases). V lost 3 bases to trimming and J lost 5 bases, with 7 bases between them. CDR1 and CDR2 (germline): LGHDT, YNNKEL (reference sequence). The CDR3 loop spans 12 amino acids. Written as DNA, the CDR3 is TGTGCCAGCAGCCACGGGGGGACTGAAGCTTTCTTT. It is translated as CASSHGGTEAFF.

The rearrangement joins TRBV18 to TRBJ1-5, with D perhaps TRBD1 (5 bases). The CDR3 sequence is 16 residues long. The germline V and J ends were trimmed by 3 bases and 0 bases, with 12 bases remaining between them. Germline V gene lookup returns CDR1 KGHSH and CDR2 LQKENI. CDR3 DNA sequence: TGTGCCAGCTCACCTCCGGGACGGGCTAGCAATCAGCCCCAGCATTTT. It specifies CASSPPGRASNQPQHF.

The chain recombines TRBV11-2 with TRBJ2-5, with unresolved D. V was trimmed by 5 bases and J by 4 bases, leaving 11 bases between them. Germline loops: CDR1 SGHAT, CDR2 FQNNGV. The CDR3 totals 13 residues. The CDR3 bases are TGTGCCAGCAGCCCCCCAACGCCAGAGACCCAGTACTTC. This sequence encodes CASSPPTPETQYF.

This sequence joins TRBV7-9 and TRBJ2-5; TRBD1 aligns across 7 bases. The length of the CDR3 is 15 residues. The ends lost 6 bases at V and 4 bases at J; junction bases unmatched: 11. The germline V gene has CDR1 SEHNR and CDR2 FQNEAQ (reference sequence). The CDR3 is CASRRQGGFGETQYF. CDR3 coding DNA: TGTGCCAGCAGACGACAGGGCGGGTTCGGAGAGACCCAGTACTTC.

The rearrangement uses TRBV18 and TRBJ1-2, with 8 positions matching TRBD1. Germline CDR1 and CDR2: KGHSH and LQKENI. Losses at the gene ends were 3 bases for V and 0 bases for J; bases not matched to a gene: 12. The CDR3 is 18 amino acids. Written as DNA, the CDR3 is TGTGCCAGCTCACCGCAGGGGGCGCTTCTATTTTCTAACTATGGCTACACCTTC. Translation: CASSPQGALLFSNYGYTF.

The rearrangement links TRBV19 to TRBJ1-1; 9 nucleotides match TRBD1. This CDR3 has 17 residues. J gave up 5 bases and V 6 bases, and 16 bases lay outside the gene matches. Germline values: CDR1 LNHDA, CDR2 SQIVND (reference sequence). CDR3 sequence reads: CASSFWAVRTGETEAFF. The DNA for the CDR3 is TGTGCCAGTAGCTTTTGGGCGGTTAGGACAGGGGAAACTGAAGCTTTCTTT.

This chain uses TRBV2 with TRBJ2-7, with D possibly being TRBD2 (6 bases). The length of the CDR3 is 13 residues. V was cut by 6 bases and J by 6 bases, with 15 bases left in between. Per the germline V gene, CDR1 is SNHLY and CDR2 is FYNNEI. This chain's CDR3 is CASSGTPLGEQYF. The CDR3 DNA reads TGTGCCAGCAGCGGGACTCCCCTTGGCGAGCAGTACTTC.

This chain connects TRBV18 to TRBJ1-3; unclear D gene. Germline V gene lookup returns CDR1 KGHSH and CDR2 LQKENI. The CDR3 is 15 amino acids. Trimming left V 3 bases short and J 3 bases short, with 12 bases between. The CDR3 bases are TGTGCCAGCTCACCCGCCGTGGCGGTTGGAAACACCATATATTTT. The encoded protein is CASSPAVAVGNTIYF.

The chain combines TRBV10-3 with TRBJ1-2; perhaps TRBD1 as D (6 bases). Trimming left V 4 bases short and J 5 bases short, with 8 bases between. The germline gives CDR1 ENHRY, CDR2 SYGVKD. The CDR3 is 12 residues long. The CDR3 spells CAISGQAYGYTF. CDR3 bases: TGTGCCATCAGTGGACAGGCTTATGGCTACACCTTC.

The genes are TRBV10-1 and TRBJ2-1, with a weak D call TRBD1 (6 bases). Per the germline V gene, CDR1 is WNHNN and CDR2 is SYGVQD (reference sequence). This CDR3 comprises 13 residues. V dropped 5 bases and J dropped 5 bases, with 10 bases sitting between them. The CDR3 here is CASSTGQNNEQFF. The CDR3 DNA reads as TGCGCCAGCAGTACAGGGCAGAACAATGAGCAGTTCTTC.

V and J are TRBV9 and TRBJ2-7, with 7 bases matching TRBD1. Germline CDR1 is SGDLS and CDR2 is YYNGEE. Trimming removed 0 bases from V and 2 bases from J; junction bases left unmatched: 2. The CDR3 loop spans 14 amino acids. The CDR3 sequence is CASSVAQGAYEQYF. CDR3 DNA: TGTGCCAGCAGCGTAGCCCAGGGGGCCTACGAGCAGTACTTC.

The genes are TRBV6-2 or TRBV6-3 and TRBJ2-1, with D perhaps given as TRBD1 or TRBD2 (5 bases each). The germline V and J ends were trimmed by 6 bases and 6 bases, with 18 bases remaining between them. The CDR3 is made up of 15 amino acids. Germline CDR1 reads MNHEY; CDR2 reads SVGEGT. In nucleotides, the CDR3 is TGTGCCAGCAGCTGGGACGGCCCAAGGTTCAATGAGCAGTTCTTC. Translating gives CASSWDGPRFNEQFF.

J is TRBJ1-6 and V is TRBV6-6; 7 bases fit TRBD1. CDR1 is MNHNY and CDR2 is SVGAGI in the germline V gene (reference sequence). V lost 6 bases to trimming and J lost 7 bases; unmatched junction nucleotides: 9. CDR3 size: 15 residues. The DNA for the CDR3 is TGTGCCAGCAGGCGGGGACAGCCAAGCAATTCACCCCTCCACTTT. Translating gives CASRRGQPSNSPLHF.

This chain connects TRBV4-3 to TRBJ2-3; D remains ambiguous. Germline CDR1 reads LGHNA; CDR2 reads YSLEER. The V end was cut by 0 bases, the J end by 6 bases, with 4 bases between. The CDR3 covers 12 residues. The CDR3 loop is CASSQDRDTQYF. CDR3 bases: TGCGCCAGCAGCCAAGATAGGGATACGCAGTATTTT.

J is TRBJ1-4 and V is TRBV15; TRBD1 aligns across 9 bases. V was pared by 2 bases and J by 7 bases, with 11 bases of the junction left unmatched. This CDR3 has 17 amino acids. Germline-derived CDR1 and CDR2 are LNHNV and YYDKDF (reference sequence). The CDR3: CATSRWGLGTGSEKLFF. The CDR3 DNA reads as TGTGCCACCAGCAGATGGGGGCTCGGGACAGGGAGTGAAAAACTGTTTTTT.

This clone was detected once. This chain connects TRBV29-1 to TRBJ2-5; D not resolved. CDR3 length: 14 residues. Trimming shortened V by 5 bases and J by 0 bases, and 13 bases separated the two germline ends. Per germline, CDR1 SQVTM and CDR2 ANQGSEA. The CDR3 region has the DNA TGCAGCGTTCAAGGGAACTCGTACCAAGAGACCCAGTACTTC. This encodes CSVQGNSYQETQYF.

The rearrangement uses TRBV2 and TRBJ1-1; 7 nucleotides line up with TRBD1. Trimming took 4 bases from V and 4 from J; bases not matched to a gene: 3. Germline V lookup: CDR1 SNHLY, CDR2 FYNNEI. CDR3 size: 13 residues. Written as DNA, the CDR3 is TGTGCCAGCAGTGCGGAGGGGGCCACTGAAGCTTTCTTT. Its protein is CASSAEGATEAFF.

This clone was seen a single time. V gene TRBV27 combines with J gene TRBJ1-2; 7 nucleotides line up with TRBD1. The junction had 1 base not matched to a gene; V was cut back by 2 bases and J by 4 bases. The CDR3 is 13 residues long. Per germline, CDR1 MNHEY and CDR2 SMNVEV (reference sequence). CDR3 DNA sequence: TGTGCCAGCAGTTTAGGGGACAGCTATGGCTACACCTTC. This encodes CASSLGDSYGYTF.

The rearrangement joins TRBV19 to TRBJ2-5; TRBD2 matches at 9 bases. After removal of 4 bases from V and 5 bases from J, the junction contained 5 bases not matched to a gene. Germline assignment: CDR1 LNHDA and CDR2 SQIVND (reference sequence). This CDR3 is 14 amino acids long. The CDR3 sequence: CASSKSGGTETQYF. CDR3 sequence (DNA): TGTGCCAGTAGTAAGAGCGGGGGGACGGAGACCCAGTACTTC.

V usage is TRBV29-1 and J usage is TRBJ2-7; D unresolved. CDR3 length equals 13 residues. Germline V gene data show CDR1 as SQVTM and CDR2 as ANQGSEA. V lost 2 bases, J lost 1 base, and 9 bases lay in between. The DNA of the CDR3 is TGCAGCGTTGAAAATCCCAGGTCCTACGAGCAGTACTTC. Residues: CSVENPRSYEQYF.

The chain employs TRBV6-1 and TRBJ1-1; unclear D gene. Germline V gene lookup returns CDR1 MNHNS and CDR2 SASEGT. The length of the CDR3 is 14 residues. The V end lost 6 bases, the J end lost 1 base, and 12 bases lay between the germline ends. The CDR3 region has the DNA TGTGCCAGCAGCCGAGGGCAGCAGAACACTGAAGCTTTCTTT. This sequence encodes CASSRGQQNTEAFF.